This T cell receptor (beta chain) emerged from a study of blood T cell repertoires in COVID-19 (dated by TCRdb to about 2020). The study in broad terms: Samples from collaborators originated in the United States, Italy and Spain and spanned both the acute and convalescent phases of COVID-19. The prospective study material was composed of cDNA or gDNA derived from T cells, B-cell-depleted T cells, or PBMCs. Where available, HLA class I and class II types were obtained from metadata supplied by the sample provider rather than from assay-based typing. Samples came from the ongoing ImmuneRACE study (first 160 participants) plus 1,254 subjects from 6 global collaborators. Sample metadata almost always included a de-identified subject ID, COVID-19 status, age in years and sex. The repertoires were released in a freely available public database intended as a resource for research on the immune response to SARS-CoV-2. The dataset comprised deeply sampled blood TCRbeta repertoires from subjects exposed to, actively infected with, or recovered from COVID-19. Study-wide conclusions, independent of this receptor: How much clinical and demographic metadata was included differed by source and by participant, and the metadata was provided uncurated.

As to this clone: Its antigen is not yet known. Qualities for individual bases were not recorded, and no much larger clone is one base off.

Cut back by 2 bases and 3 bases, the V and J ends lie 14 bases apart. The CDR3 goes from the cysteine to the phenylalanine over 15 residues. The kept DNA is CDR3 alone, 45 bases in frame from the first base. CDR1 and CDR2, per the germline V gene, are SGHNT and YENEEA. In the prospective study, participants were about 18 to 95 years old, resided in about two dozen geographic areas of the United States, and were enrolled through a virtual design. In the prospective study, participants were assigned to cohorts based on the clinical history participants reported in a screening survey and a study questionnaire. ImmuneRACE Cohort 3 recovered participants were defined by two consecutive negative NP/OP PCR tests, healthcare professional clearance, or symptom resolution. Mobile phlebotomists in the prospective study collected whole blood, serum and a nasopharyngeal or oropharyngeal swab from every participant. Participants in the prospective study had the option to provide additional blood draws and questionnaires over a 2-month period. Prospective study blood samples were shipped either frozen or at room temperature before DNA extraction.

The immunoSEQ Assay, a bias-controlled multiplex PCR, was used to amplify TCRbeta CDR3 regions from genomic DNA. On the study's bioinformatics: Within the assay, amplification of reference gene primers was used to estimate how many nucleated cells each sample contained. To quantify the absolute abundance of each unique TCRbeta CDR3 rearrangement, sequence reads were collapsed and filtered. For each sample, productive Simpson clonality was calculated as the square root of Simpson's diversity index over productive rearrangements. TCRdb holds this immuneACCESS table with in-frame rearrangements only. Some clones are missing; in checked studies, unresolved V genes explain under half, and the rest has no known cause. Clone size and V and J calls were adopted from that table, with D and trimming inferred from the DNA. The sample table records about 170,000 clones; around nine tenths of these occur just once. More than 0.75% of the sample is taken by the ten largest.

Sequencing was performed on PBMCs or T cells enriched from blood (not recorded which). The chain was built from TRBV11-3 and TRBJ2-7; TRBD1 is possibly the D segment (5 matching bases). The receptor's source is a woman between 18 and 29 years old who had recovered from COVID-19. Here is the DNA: TGTGCCAGCAGCTTACATCCAGGGCTAAGCTACGAGCAGTACTTC. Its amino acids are CASSLHPGLSYEQYF.